These 9 T cell receptor beta chains came from one sample sequenced in a study of kidney transplant recipient with SARS-CoV-2 infection. TCRdb itself ran the reads through MiXCR, one entry per CDR3 protein. The repertoire consists of roughly 230,000 distinct CDR3 sequences, with around 28% occurring once and the leading ten covering roughly 7%. The starting material was a blood sample, obtained at baseline and between days 110 and 120 from a kidney transplant recipient. The receptor set was obtained from a young adult male patient who had COVID-19 and was a kidney transplant recipient. A share of the T cells may be of graft donor origin.

This clonotype was recorded at least ten times. The J gene is TRBJ2-5, the V gene TRBV27; 11 bases line up with TRBD2. The CDR3 has 16 amino acids. Looked up from germline, CDR1 is MNHEY and CDR2 is SMNVEV (reference sequence). The junction had 8 bases not matched to a gene; V was cut back by 6 bases and J by 2 bases. The CDR3 here is CASSPGLADLQETQYF. The CDR3 bases are TGTGCCAGCAGCCCGGGACTAGCGGACCTACAAGAGACCCAGTACTTC.

The rearrangement joins TRBV15 to TRBJ2-7; 11 bases agree with TRBD2. This CDR3 region has 17 residues. After removal of 7 bases from V and 5 bases from J, the junction contained 16 bases not matched to a gene. The V gene's germline CDR1 is LNHNV and CDR2 YYDKDF (reference sequence). The CDR3 nucleotides are TGTGCCACCACCCAATGGAAGACTAGCGGGAAGTCTGACGAGCAGTACTTC. It yields the protein CATTQWKTSGKSDEQYF.

This clonotype was seen many times. V is TRBV7-9 and J is TRBJ1-1; D is uncertain. V was trimmed by 1 base and J by 4 bases, leaving 16 bases between them. Per the germline V gene, CDR1 is SEHNR and CDR2 is FQNEAQ (reference sequence). The length of the CDR3 is 16 residues. The CDR3 protein is CASSLGARVLGTEAFF. The CDR3 region has the DNA TGTGCCAGCAGCTTAGGGGCACGGGTATTAGGCACTGAAGCTTTCTTT.

This clonotype was detected ten times or more. The CDR3 loop reads CATSDSTTSYEQYF. Written as DNA, the CDR3 is TGTGCCACCAGTGATTCGACAACCTCCTACGAGCAGTACTTC. This rearrangement joins TRBV24-1 to TRBJ2-7; D ambiguous. Per the germline V gene, CDR1 is KGHDR and CDR2 is SFDVKD. With 2 bases removed from V and 0 bases from J, the gap between germline ends came to 7 bases. The CDR3 is 14 amino acids.

As to this clonotype: Given a much more abundant clone one base away, this may be a read error. The chain joins TRBV15 to TRBJ1-6, with unresolved D. The germline V gene has CDR1 LNHNV and CDR2 YYDKDF (reference sequence). Trimming stripped 6 bases from V and 11 bases from J, with 14 bases between. This CDR3 spans 13 amino acids. CDR3 DNA sequence: TGTGCCACCAGGTACACAGAGAGCACACCCCTCCACTTT. It is translated as CATRYTESTPLHF.

A note on this clonotype: This may be a read error, as it is one base from a much larger clone. This sequence joins TRBV28 and TRBJ2-7; 8 bases agree with TRBD2. The CDR3 extends over 14 amino acids. Germline CDR1 is MDHEN and CDR2 is SYDVKM. J was trimmed by 4 bases and V by 8 bases; bases with no gene match: 10. CDR3 region: CASRNSGKLYEQYF. CDR3 in DNA: TGTGCCAGCCGCAATAGCGGGAAACTTTACGAGCAGTACTTC.

The table lists this clonotype with many counts. The chain recombines TRBV25-1 with TRBJ1-2; D ambiguous. There are 17 residues in the CDR3. Germline V gene sequence: CDR1 MGHDK, CDR2 SYGVNS. Trimming cost V 5 bases and J 4 bases, with 23 bases left between them. The CDR3 region is CASSFIGELGKTYGYTF. Here the CDR3 DNA reads TGTGCCAGCAGTTTCATTGGAGAACTGGGAAAGACCTATGGCTACACCTTC.

As regards this clonotype: This sequence may be a read error, since a much larger clone differs from it by one base. The rearrangement uses TRBV19 and TRBJ1-2; TRBD1 matches at 7 bases. The CDR3 is 15 amino acids. Trimming took 5 bases from V and 3 from J; bases not matched to a gene: 9. Germline lookup yields CDR1 LNHDA and CDR2 SQIVND (reference sequence). The CDR3 protein is CASSAQTGLYYGYTF. The CDR3 DNA follows: TGTGCCAGTAGTGCCCAGACAGGGCTCTACTATGGCTACACCTTC.

The table lists this clonotype with many counts. The chain combines TRBV12-3 or TRBV12-4 with TRBJ2-1; no reliable D call. V dropped 2 bases and J dropped 7 bases, with 27 bases sitting between them. There are 19 residues in the CDR3. The CDR3 spells CASSLKDLLLLRSANEQFF. Here the CDR3 DNA reads TGTGCCAGCAGTTTAAAGGACCTACTACTACTCCGGTCGGCTAATGAGCAGTTCTTC.